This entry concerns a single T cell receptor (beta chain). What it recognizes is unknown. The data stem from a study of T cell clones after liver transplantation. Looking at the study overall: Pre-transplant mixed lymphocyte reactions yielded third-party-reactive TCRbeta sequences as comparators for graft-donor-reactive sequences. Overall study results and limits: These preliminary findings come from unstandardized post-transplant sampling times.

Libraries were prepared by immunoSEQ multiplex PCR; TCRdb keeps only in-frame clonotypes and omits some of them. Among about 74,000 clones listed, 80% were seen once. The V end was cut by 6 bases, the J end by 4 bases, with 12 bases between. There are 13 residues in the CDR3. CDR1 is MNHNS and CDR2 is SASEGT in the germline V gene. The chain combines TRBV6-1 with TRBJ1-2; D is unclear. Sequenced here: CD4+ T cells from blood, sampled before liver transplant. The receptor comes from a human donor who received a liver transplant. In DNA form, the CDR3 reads TGTGCCAGCAGCCCCGACGGACTCTATGGCTACACCTTC. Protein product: CASSPDGLYGYTF.